Listed below are T cell receptor beta chains from one sample, sequenced in a study of blood T cell repertoires in COVID-19. Libraries were prepared by immunoSEQ multiplex PCR; TCRdb keeps only in-frame clonotypes and omits some of them. The sample records about 97,000 clones, more than 70% being singletons. Sequencing was carried out using peripheral blood. These receptors originate from a human donor in a cohort sampled during active COVID-19. CDR3s include the opening cysteine and the closing phenylalanine or tryptophan. D genes are given only for firm matches.

v_gene: TRBV6-5; d_gene: TRBD1; j_gene: TRBJ2-7; CDR3aa: CASSYKTGEGYEQYF; CDR3nt: TGTGCCAGCAGTTACAAGACAGGGGAAGGGTACGAGCAGTACTTC
v_gene: TRBV7-9; d_gene: -; j_gene: TRBJ2-1; CDR3aa: CANNPGEVNEQFF; CDR3nt: TGTGCCAACAACCCTGGCGAGGTGAATGAGCAGTTCTTC
v_gene: TRBV18; d_gene: TRBD1; j_gene: TRBJ1-3; CDR3aa: CASSPEGALGNTIYF; CDR3nt: TGTGCCAGCTCACCCGAGGGGGCGCTTGGAAACACCATATATTTT
v_gene: TRBV5-8; d_gene: -; j_gene: TRBJ1-4; CDR3aa: CASSLVDRTNEKLFF; CDR3nt: TGTGCCAGCAGCTTGGTTGACAGAACTAATGAAAAACTGTTTTTT
v_gene: TRBV23-1; d_gene: -; j_gene: TRBJ1-4; CDR3aa: CASSQSGGGNEKLFF; CDR3nt: TGCGCCAGCAGTCAATCCGGCGGGGGCAATGAAAAACTGTTTTTT
v_gene: TRBV5-1; d_gene: -; j_gene: TRBJ2-7; CDR3aa: CASSLVGRGGEIDF; CDR3nt: TGCGCCAGCAGCTTGGTAGGCAGGGGTGGCGAAATTGACTTC
v_gene: TRBV9; d_gene: -; j_gene: TRBJ1-5; CDR3aa: CASSVGTAPEDQPQHF; CDR3nt: TGTGCCAGCAGCGTCGGTACAGCCCCCGAAGATCAGCCCCAGCATTTT
v_gene: TRBV9; d_gene: TRBD1; j_gene: TRBJ1-2; CDR3aa: CASSGQGSYGYTF; CDR3nt: TGTGCCAGCAGCGGACAGGGGAGCTATGGCTACACCTTC
v_gene: TRBV2; d_gene: TRBD1; j_gene: TRBJ1-2; CDR3aa: CASSDLDRGQGYTF; CDR3nt: TGTGCCAGCAGTGATTTGGACAGGGGGCAAGGCTACACCTTC
v_gene: TRBV12-3/TRBV12-4; d_gene: -; j_gene: TRBJ1-2; CDR3aa: CASSPIQVGGYTF; CDR3nt: TGTGCCAGCAGTCCTATACAGGTCGGTGGCTACACCTTC
v_gene: TRBV6-2/TRBV6-3; d_gene: -; j_gene: TRBJ2-5; CDR3aa: CASSYSNRPEVTQYF; CDR3nt: TGTGCCAGCAGTTACTCGAATCGTCCCGAGGTGACCCAGTACTTC
v_gene: TRBV20-1; d_gene: TRBD1; j_gene: TRBJ1-5; CDR3aa: CSASTGGHQPQHF; CDR3nt: TGCAGTGCTAGTACAGGGGGCCATCAGCCCCAGCATTTT
v_gene: TRBV5-4; d_gene: -; j_gene: TRBJ1-4; CDR3aa: CASSLAGGNEKLFF; CDR3nt: TGTGCCAGCAGCTTGGCGGGAGGGAATGAAAAACTGTTTTTT
v_gene: TRBV11-2; d_gene: -; j_gene: TRBJ2-2; CDR3aa: CASSLDRDGELFF; CDR3nt: TGTGCCAGCAGCTTAGATCGGGACGGGGAGCTGTTTTTT